Listed below are T cell receptor beta chains from one sample, sequenced in a study of Ad26.COV2.S vaccination and SARS-CoV-2 variants. The data were produced by immunoSEQ multiplex PCR, yet TCRdb's version contains in-frame clones alone and is incomplete. The sample shows roughly 500,000 clones, approximately 89% of them seen only once. Material: peripheral blood, obtained in a trial of Ad26.COV2.S vaccine versus placebo. Receptors originate from a person aged 18-65 years who received the Ad26.COV2.S COVID-19 vaccine or a placebo. Each CDR3 is given with its conserved first and last residue. The order of the fields is CDR3 length, clone size, D gene, J gene, V gene, CDR3 protein, CDR3 DNA. The D gene is left open where the match is weak. The size field is filled for only some rows; it gives once, few, many or a size class.

>14|NA|NA|TRBJ1-6|TRBV10-3
CAISESSYNSPLHF
TGTGCCATCAGTGAAAGCTCCTATAATTCACCCCTCCACTTT
>17|NA|NA|TRBJ2-6|TRBV19
CASSISGTSSGANVLTF
TGTGCCAGTAGTATAAGTGGGACCTCCTCTGGGGCCAACGTCCTGACTTTC
>16|once|NA|TRBJ1-3|TRBV5-4
CASSLEAGRSGNTIYF
TGTGCCAGCAGCTTGGAGGCAGGCCGATCTGGAAACACCATATATTTT
>12|NA|NA|TRBJ1-1|TRBV18
CASSLRAFGAFF
TGTGCCAGCTCACTCAGGGCTTTCGGAGCTTTCTTT
>15|NA|TRBD2|TRBJ2-3|TRBV9
CASSPRGGQTDTQYF
TGTGCCAGCAGCCCGCGGGGGGGCCAGACAGATACGCAGTATTTT
>14|NA|NA|TRBJ1-4|TRBV18
CASSPWGSNEKLFF
TGTGCCAGCTCACCTTGGGGATCCAATGAAAAACTGTTTTTT
>15|many|NA|TRBJ1-3|TRBV5-1
CASSTRLGSGNTIYF
TGCGCCAGCAGCACCCGTTTAGGATCTGGAAACACCATATATTTT
>12|NA|TRBD1|TRBJ2-5|TRBV7-6
CATDRVGETQYF
TGTGCCACAGACAGGGTGGGGGAGACCCAGTACTTC
>14|NA|NA|TRBJ2-5|TRBV11-3
CASSLAQARETQYF
TGTGCCAGCAGCTTAGCACAGGCCCGAGAGACCCAGTACTTC
>17|few|NA|TRBJ1-6|TRBV7-9
CASSTLAGERGNSPLHF
TGTGCCAGCAGCACCCTCGCAGGGGAAAGGGGAAATTCACCCCTCCACTTT
>14|NA|NA|TRBJ1-6|TRBV7-9
CASSFQGPNSPLHF
TGTGCCAGCAGCTTCCAGGGACCTAATTCACCCCTCCACTTT
>13|NA|NA|TRBJ1-1|TRBV28
CASGSQMNTEAFF
TGTGCCAGCGGTTCACAGATGAACACTGAAGCTTTCTTT
>14|NA|NA|TRBJ1-2|TRBV7-2
CASTLVGTVYGYTF
TGTGCCAGCACCCTCGTGGGGACGGTCTATGGCTACACCTTC
>16|NA|TRBD1|TRBJ1-2|TRBV6-6
CASSYSPGTGNYGYTF
TGTGCCAGCAGTTATTCCCCCGGGACAGGGAACTATGGCTACACCTTC
>14|NA|TRBD1|TRBJ1-6|TRBV7-8
CASSFGQGNSPLHF
TGTGCCAGCAGCTTCGGACAGGGGAATTCACCCCTCCACTTT
>14|few|NA|TRBJ2-2|TRBV11-3
CASSLERDTGELFF
TGTGCCAGCAGCTTAGAACGGGACACCGGGGAGCTGTTTTTT
>15|NA|NA|TRBJ1-1|TRBV7-9
CASTLAIRGNTEAFF
TGTGCCAGCACCCTGGCCATCCGGGGAAACACTGAAGCTTTCTTT
>15|NA|TRBD1|TRBJ1-6|TRBV28
CASSSDRGVGSPLHF
TGTGCCAGCAGCTCGGACAGGGGGGTTGGTTCACCCCTCCACTTT
>13|NA|NA|TRBJ1-5|TRBV11-2
CASSLEAGQPQHF
TGTGCCAGCAGCTTAGAGGCGGGTCAGCCCCAGCATTTT
>14|NA|NA|TRBJ1-4|TRBV7-2
CASSLYRGAEKLFF
TGTGCCAGCAGCTTATATCGGGGTGCGGAAAAACTGTTTTTT
>16|NA|TRBD1|TRBJ1-4|TRBV5-4
CASSSDRGATNEKLFF
TGTGCCAGCAGCTCGGACAGGGGTGCAACTAATGAAAAACTGTTTTTT
>10|NA|NA|TRBJ1-1|TRBV20-1
CSAMMVEAFF
TGCAGTGCTATGATGGTTGAAGCTTTCTTT
>15|NA|NA|TRBJ1-4|TRBV6-5
CASSYFPGPVEKLFF
TGTGCCAGCAGTTACTTTCCAGGACCCGTTGAAAAACTGTTTTTT
>12|NA|NA|TRBJ1-1|TRBV29-1
CSVAGGYTEAFF
TGCAGCGTTGCGGGGGGATACACTGAAGCTTTCTTT
>13|NA|TRBD1|TRBJ2-7|TRBV28
CASSSEGAPGQYF
TGTGCCAGCAGTTCAGAGGGGGCGCCTGGGCAGTACTTC
>14|NA|NA|TRBJ1-2|TRBV30
CAWSGYTGHYGYTF
TGTGCCTGGAGTGGCTATACAGGGCACTATGGCTACACCTTC
>16|NA|NA|TRBJ1-2|TRBV25-1
CASSELGTLANYGYTF
TGTGCCAGCAGTGAATTAGGGACGCTAGCTAACTATGGCTACACCTTC
>13|NA|NA|TRBJ2-5|TRBV5-1
CASSPAGRETQYF
TGCGCCAGCAGCCCCGCCGGTCGGGAGACCCAGTACTTC
>18|NA|NA|TRBJ2-6|TRBV11-2
CASSSWGQLSSGANVLTF
TGTGCCAGCAGCTCCTGGGGGCAGTTGAGTTCTGGGGCCAACGTCCTGACTTTC
>15|NA|NA|TRBJ1-6|TRBV5-1
CASSLGYMYNSPLHF
TGCGCCAGCAGCTTGGGGTATATGTATAATTCACCCCTCCACTTT
>17|NA|TRBD2|TRBJ2-1|TRBV24-1
CATSDSPTSGSWSEQFF
TGTGCCACCAGTGATTCCCCCACTAGCGGGAGTTGGAGTGAGCAGTTCTTC
>16|NA|NA|TRBJ1-1|TRBV27
CASSSPPGRRDTEAFF
TGTGCCAGCAGTTCCCCCCCCGGAAGGAGGGACACTGAAGCTTTCTTT